These 24 T cell receptor beta chains were sequenced from one sample in a study of blood T cell repertoires in COVID-19. TCRdb keeps only in-frame clones here, not all; method: immunoSEQ multiplex PCR. The sample contains about 170,000 clones, about 83% of which appear only once. The sample taken for sequencing was peripheral blood. The receptors derive from a woman of 80 years or more with COVID-19, enrolled during active disease.

V gene TRBV9 combines with J gene TRBJ2-2; D remains unclear. V was trimmed by 7 bases and J by 1 base, leaving 11 bases between them. Germline V CDR1 and CDR2: SGDLS, YYNGEE. There are 14 residues in the CDR3. The DNA for the CDR3 is TGTGCCAGCCGCCGTGGCATGAACACCGGGGAGCTGTTTTTT. Its translation is CASRRGMNTGELFF.

The J gene is TRBJ2-1, the V gene TRBV5-4; 13 bases fit TRBD2. Germline trimming cut 6 bases from V and 0 bases from J; bases unmatched to any gene: 9. From germline, CDR1 is SGHNT and CDR2 YYREEE (reference sequence). The CDR3 is made up of 18 amino acids. CDR3 protein: CASTFGTSGASSYNEQFF. CDR3 DNA: TGTGCCAGCACCTTCGGGACTAGCGGGGCGAGCTCCTACAATGAGCAGTTCTTC.

This rearrangement joins TRBV10-3 to TRBJ2-5; TRBD2 agrees at 12 bases. CDR1 and CDR2 from the germline V gene are ENHRY and SYGVKD. The CDR3 contains 15 residues. The V and J ends lost 10 bases and 5 bases, in that order; junction bases with no gene match: 11. DNA for the CDR3: TGTGCCACGACCGCCCTAGCGGGAGGGACGGAGACCCAGTACTTC. This gives the protein CATTALAGGTETQYF.

This sequence joins TRBV29-1 and TRBJ2-2; D might be TRBD2 (5 bases). Looked up from germline, CDR1 is SQVTM and CDR2 is ANQGSEA. This CDR3 comprises 16 residues. Trimming took 5 bases from V and 7 from J, leaving 23 bases between them. The CDR3 spells CSVLSPRSGLGGELFF. The CDR3 nucleotides read TGCAGCGTTCTTAGTCCCAGGTCGGGATTAGGCGGGGAGCTGTTTTTT.

The gene calls are TRBV5-6 and TRBJ2-1; a possible D gene is TRBD2 (5 bases). Trimming took 4 bases from V and 6 from J, leaving 14 bases between them. Germline CDR1 is SGHDT and CDR2 is YYEEEE. This CDR3 has 14 amino acids. CDR3 amino acids: CASSEYGRVNEQFF. DNA for the CDR3: TGTGCCAGCAGCGAGTACGGGCGGGTCAATGAGCAGTTCTTC. Drawing the rest from reference TRBV5-6 and TRBJ2-1, the complete variable domain is DAGVTQSPTHLIKTRGQQVTLRCSPKSGHDTVSWYQQALGQGPQFIFQYYEEEERQRGNFPDRFSGHQFPNYSSELNVNALLLGDSALYLCASSEYGRVNEQFFGPGTRLTVL.

This clone has only a few counts. The chain uses TRBV4-1 and TRBJ2-7; maybe TRBD2 (6 bases). The CDR3 loop spans 16 amino acids. Germline assignment: CDR1 MGHRA and CDR2 YSYEKL. The ends were cut back, 4 bases at V and 2 bases at J, with 18 bases in the middle. CDR3 coding DNA: TGCGCCAGCAGCCTCCTCGGAGGGGCCTCGACCTACGAGCAGTACTTC. It codes for CASSLLGGASTYEQYF.

The V and J genes are TRBV5-1 and TRBJ2-7, with a weak D call TRBD1 (5 bases). The ends were cut back, 3 bases at V and 5 bases at J, with 15 bases in the middle. The CDR3 consists of 14 residues. Germline loops: CDR1 SGHRS, CDR2 YFSETQ. The CDR3 loop reads CASSWRDSHHEQYF. DNA for the CDR3: TGCGCCAGCAGCTGGCGCGACAGTCACCACGAGCAGTACTTC. Full variable domain (outside the CDR3, taken from reference TRBV5-1 and TRBJ2-7): KAGVTQTPRYLIKTRGQQVTLSCSPISGHRSVSWYQQTPGQGLQFLFEYFSETQRNKGNFPGRFSGRQFSNSRSEMNVSTLELGDSALYLCASSWRDSHHEQYFGPGTRLTVT.

The chain employs TRBV27 and TRBJ1-6; D might be TRBD1 (5 bases). Trimming pared 5 bases from V and 9 bases from J, leaving 17 bases between. The CDR3 extends over 15 amino acids. Germline CDR1 is MNHEY and CDR2 is SMNVEV (reference sequence). CDR3 DNA: TGTGCCAGCAGTCCCCCAGCAGGGTTTGCTTCACCCCTCCACTTT. Protein sequence: CASSPPAGFASPLHF.

The chain uses TRBV12-5 and TRBJ2-3; weak D call: TRBD2 (6 bases). Trimming shortened V by 4 bases and J by 0 bases, and 8 bases separated the two germline ends. The CDR3 has 14 residues. From germline, CDR1 is LGHNT and CDR2 FRNRAP. CDR3 sequence (DNA): TGTGCTAGTGGTTCGGGGGTAAGCACAGATACGCAGTATTTT. Translation gives CASGSGVSTDTQYF.

This clone has a handful of counts. The chain uses TRBV27 and TRBJ2-4, with 7 bases matching TRBD1. Looked up from germline, CDR1 is MNHEY and CDR2 is SMNVEV (reference sequence). Trimming took 1 base from V and 4 from J; bases not matched to a gene: 7. The CDR3 covers 16 residues. CDR3 region: CASSLFWTGDKNIQYF. The CDR3 DNA reads as TGTGCCAGCAGTTTATTTTGGACAGGAGATAAAAACATTCAGTACTTC.

The rearrangement links TRBV3-1 (or the pseudogene TRBV3-2) to TRBJ1-5, with unresolved D. V was pared by 0 bases and J by 5 bases, with 14 bases between. Germline lookup yields CDR1 LGHDT and CDR2 YNNKEL (reference sequence). This CDR3 is 16 amino acids long. The CDR3, as DNA: TGTGCCAGCAGCCAAGATGGGAGCGGAGGAGATCAGCCCCAGCATTTT. It specifies CASSQDGSGGDQPQHF.

This chain links TRBV19 with TRBJ1-1; TRBD1 might be the D (6 bases). Germline-derived CDR1 and CDR2 are LNHDA and SQIVND (reference sequence). The ends were cut back, 5 bases at V and 4 bases at J, with 17 bases in the middle. This CDR3 has 15 amino acids. The CDR3 here is CASSSRGSRGTEAFF. In DNA, the CDR3 is TGTGCCAGTAGTTCTAGGGGTTCCAGGGGCACTGAAGCTTTCTTT.

CDR3 protein: CAIKGVAPTGELFF. The CDR3 DNA follows: TGTGCCATCAAAGGAGTAGCGCCTACCGGGGAGCTGTTTTTT. The chain links TRBV10-3 to TRBJ2-2; perhaps TRBD2 as D (5 bases). The CDR3 is made up of 14 amino acids. V lost 7 bases, J lost 5 bases, and 14 bases lay in between. Germline loops: CDR1 ENHRY, CDR2 SYGVKD.

The rearrangement links TRBV11-2 to TRBJ1-4; TRBD1 might be the D (5 bases). V lost 6 bases, J lost 11 bases, and 13 bases lay in between. In germline, CDR1 is SGHAT, CDR2 FQNNGV. The CDR3 consists of 12 residues. The CDR3 region is CASSLHRGKLFF. Here the CDR3 DNA reads TGTGCCAGCAGTCTCCACCGGGGGAAACTGTTTTTT.

About this clone: At the DNA level, this CDR3 is encoded by other sequences in the same sample as well. V and J are TRBV5-4 and TRBJ2-3; TRBD2 aligns across 8 bases. The J segment lost 1 base and the V segment lost 3 bases, leaving 1 base of the junction unmatched. Germline V CDR1 and CDR2: SGHNT, YYREEE (reference sequence). The CDR3 has 14 residues. The CDR3 DNA reads TGTGCCAGCAGCTCGGGACTAGGCACAGATACGCAGTATTTT. This codes for CASSSGLGTDTQYF.

The V call is TRBV30, the J call TRBJ1-5; the match to TRBD1 covers 10 bases. The CDR3 is made up of 14 amino acids. After removal of 2 bases from V and 6 bases from J, the junction contained 4 bases not matched to a gene. The V gene's germline CDR1 is GTSNPN and CDR2 SVGIG (reference sequence). This CDR3 is CAWSPRTGGQPQHF. The CDR3 nucleotides are TGTGCCTGGAGTCCCCGGACAGGGGGTCAGCCCCAGCATTTT.

Regarding this clone: The sample contains more than one DNA sequence encoding this CDR3. The V call is TRBV18, the J call TRBJ2-1, with 9 bases lining up with TRBD2. The V segment lost 3 bases and the J segment 0 bases; nucleotides outside the gene matches: 0. CDR1 is KGHSH, CDR2 LQKENI, per germline. This CDR3 is built from 15 residues. The CDR3 nucleotides read TGTGCCAGCTCACCTAGCGGGAGCTCCTACAATGAGCAGTTCTTC. Protein product: CASSPSGSSYNEQFF.

V is TRBV30 and J is TRBJ1-4; D gene unclear. The germline gives CDR1 GTSNPN, CDR2 SVGIG (reference sequence). The CDR3 extends over 15 amino acids. The ends were cut back, 0 bases at V and 3 bases at J, with 11 bases in the middle. The CDR3 sequence is CAWSVLGRANEKLFF. CDR3 nucleotides: TGTGCCTGGAGTGTACTAGGGAGAGCTAATGAAAAACTGTTTTTT.

V gene TRBV7-2 combines with J gene TRBJ1-2; D ambiguous. The germline gives CDR1 SGHTA, CDR2 FQGNSA. V lost 3 bases and J 0 bases, leaving 5 bases between the germline ends. The CDR3 length is 13 residues. Here the CDR3 reads CASSLEANYGYTF. CDR3 sequence (DNA): TGTGCCAGCAGCTTGGAGGCTAACTATGGCTACACCTTC.

The chain carries TRBV5-5 and TRBJ2-7, with 9 bases aligning to TRBD1. The CDR3 has 15 residues. CDR1 and CDR2 (germline): SGHKS, YYEKEE (reference sequence). J gave up 6 bases and V 3 bases, and 10 bases lay outside the gene matches. CDR3 region: CASSWAGTGLVEQYF. Here the CDR3 DNA reads TGTGCCAGCAGCTGGGCCGGGACAGGGCTGGTCGAGCAGTACTTC.

The chain combines TRBV7-3 with TRBJ2-5; 10 bases map to TRBD1. V gave up 4 bases and J gave up 5 bases; unmatched junction bases: 4. The CDR3 has 14 amino acids. Germline-derived CDR1 and CDR2 are SGHTA and FQGTGA. The CDR3, as DNA: TGTGCCAGCAGCTCGACAGGGGGCGGCGAGACCCAGTACTTC. Translated: CASSSTGGGETQYF. The whole variable domain, remainder taken from reference TRBV7-3 and TRBJ2-5, is GAGVSQTPSNKVTEKGKYVELRCDPISGHTALYWYRQSLGQGPEFLIYFQGTGAADDSGLPNDRFFAVRPEGSVSTLKIQRTERGDSAVYLCASSSTGGGETQYFGPGTRLLVL.

J is TRBJ2-4 and V is TRBV28; possible D gene TRBD1, 8 bases. This CDR3 contains 14 residues. V lost 5 bases and J 9 bases, leaving 17 bases between the germline ends. Germline-derived CDR1 and CDR2 are MDHEN and SYDVKM. CDR3 nucleotides: TGTGCCAGCAGTACTACAGGGGGGGTAGTCATTCAGTACTTC. Translated: CASSTTGGVVIQYF.

The genes are TRBV7-3 and TRBJ1-4; TRBD1 agrees at 8 bases. The CDR3 has 13 residues. V was pared by 5 bases and J by 7 bases, with 3 bases of the junction left unmatched. Germline V gives CDR1 SGHTA, CDR2 FQGTGA. CDR3 in DNA: TGTGCCAGCAGCCGAGGACAGGGTGAAAAACTGTTTTTT. Encoded protein: CASSRGQGEKLFF.

The rearrangement uses TRBV29-1 and TRBJ2-5, with unresolved D. CDR3 length equals 13 residues. CDR1 is SQVTM, CDR2 ANQGSEA, per germline. V lost 4 bases and J 2 bases, leaving 11 bases between the germline ends. The CDR3 loop reads CSVVDTLQETQYF. The CDR3 DNA reads as TGCAGCGTTGTAGACACTTTACAAGAGACCCAGTACTTC.